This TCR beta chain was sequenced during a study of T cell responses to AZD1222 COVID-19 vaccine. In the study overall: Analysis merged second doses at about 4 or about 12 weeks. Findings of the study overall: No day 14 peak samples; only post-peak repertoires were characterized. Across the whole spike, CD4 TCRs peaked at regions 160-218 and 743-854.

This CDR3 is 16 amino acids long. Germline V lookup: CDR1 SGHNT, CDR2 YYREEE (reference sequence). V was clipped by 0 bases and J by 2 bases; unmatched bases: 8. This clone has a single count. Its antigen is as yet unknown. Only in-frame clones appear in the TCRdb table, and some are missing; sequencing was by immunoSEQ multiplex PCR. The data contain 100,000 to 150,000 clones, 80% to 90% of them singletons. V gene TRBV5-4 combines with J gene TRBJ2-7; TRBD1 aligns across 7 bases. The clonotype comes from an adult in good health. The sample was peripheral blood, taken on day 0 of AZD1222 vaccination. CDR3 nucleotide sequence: TGTGCCAGCAGCTTGGGGCGGACAGGTCTTACCTACGAGCAGTACTTC. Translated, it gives CASSLGRTGLTYEQYF. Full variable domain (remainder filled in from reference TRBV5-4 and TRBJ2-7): ETGVTQSPTHLIKTRGQQVTLRCSSQSGHNTVSWYQQALGQGPQFIFQYYREEENGRGNFPPRFSGLQFPNYSSELNVNALELDDSALYLCASSLGRTGLTYEQYFGPGTRLTVT.